The clone carrying this T cell receptor beta chain was seen only once. Its antigen remains unidentified. V gave up 4 bases and J gave up 2 bases; unmatched junction bases: 11. Germline lookup yields CDR1 SGHRS and CDR2 YFSETQ. The CDR3 runs 16 residues. The data are from a study of vaccination effects on CD4 cells after COVID-19. Pools of viral peptides were used by the ViraFEST assay to expand antigen-specific CD4+ T cells ahead of sequencing. An approximately ten-day culture period preceded the isolation of CD4+ T cells. Sequencing used immunoSEQ multiplex PCR; TCRdb keeps in-frame clones, though not all of them. The table has about 79,000 clones, around 70% seen once.

The clonotype was recovered from a human donor who received a COVID-19 vaccine. The gene calls are TRBV5-1 and TRBJ1-2, with 7 nucleotides matching TRBD1. The sequenced sample was CD4+ T cells from PBMCs cultured with HCoV-229E spike peptides, obtained before COVID-19 vaccination. The CDR3 DNA reads TGCGCCAGCAGCCCCGGGGGGACAGCGGAGAACTATGGCTACACCTTC. Its protein product is CASSPGGTAENYGYTF.